This entry lists 2 T cell receptor beta chains sequenced from one sample in a study of shared clonotypes between healthy human individuals. Sequenced by immunoSEQ multiplex PCR; TCRdb stores in-frame clones only, minus some. The sample contains some 2.3 million clones, approximately 93% of which appear only once. The specimen sequenced was naive CD4+ T cells from PBMCs. Specified subset: CD45RA+ positively selected. These receptors all come from a man aged 18 to 35 in good health. Some clones in this sample may be carry-over from other donors' samples.

The chain couples TRBV5-1 to TRBJ1-4, with TRBD1 matching 7 bases. The CDR3 length is 14 residues. The germline V gene has CDR1 SGHRS and CDR2 YFSETQ. With 4 bases clipped from V and 8 bases from J, the junction kept 8 bases outside the gene matches. CDR3 amino acids: CASSLTGVDEKLFF. CDR3 coding DNA: TGCGCCAGCAGCCTAACAGGGGTGGACGAAAAACTGTTTTTT.

This sequence joins TRBV28 and TRBJ1-5, with TRBD1 matching over 8 bases. J gave up 6 bases and V 8 bases, and 6 bases lay outside the gene matches. Germline assignment: CDR1 MDHEN and CDR2 SYDVKM. The length of the CDR3 is 13 residues. The CDR3 spells CASAGTGSQPQHF. Here the CDR3 DNA reads TGTGCCAGCGCCGGGACAGGCAGTCAGCCCCAGCATTTT.